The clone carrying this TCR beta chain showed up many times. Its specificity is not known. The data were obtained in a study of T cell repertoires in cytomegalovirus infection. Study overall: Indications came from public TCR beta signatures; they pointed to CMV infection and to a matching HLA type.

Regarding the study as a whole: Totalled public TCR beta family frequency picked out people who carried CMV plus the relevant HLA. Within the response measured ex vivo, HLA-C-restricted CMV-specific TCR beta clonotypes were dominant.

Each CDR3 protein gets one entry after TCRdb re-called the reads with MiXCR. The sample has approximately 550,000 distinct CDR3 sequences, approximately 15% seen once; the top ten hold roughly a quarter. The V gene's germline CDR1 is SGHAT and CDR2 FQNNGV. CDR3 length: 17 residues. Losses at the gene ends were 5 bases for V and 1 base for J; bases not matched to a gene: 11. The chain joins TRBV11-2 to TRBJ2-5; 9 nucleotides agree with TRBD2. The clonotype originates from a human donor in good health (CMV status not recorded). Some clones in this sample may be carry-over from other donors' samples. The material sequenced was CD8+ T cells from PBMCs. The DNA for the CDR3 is TGTGCCAGCAGCCACCCCTTAGCGGGAGAAGGCCAAGAGACCCAGTACTTC. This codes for CASSHPLAGEGQETQYF.